This section outlines one T cell receptor (beta chain) sequence together with its context. The authors reverse transcribed roughly 0.5 to 1 ug RNA with random hexamers. TCRdb analysed the immunoSEQ multiplex PCR reads with MiXCR anew, one entry per CDR3 protein. This repertoire shows roughly 80,000 distinct CDR3 sequences, approximately 94% found once; its top ten account for roughly 0.5%. This specimen comes from a study of CD8 T cells in Susac syndrome. Sequencing was performed on CD4+ T cells from PBMCs. This TCR was sampled from a human donor with Susac syndrome.

CDR3 in amino acids: CSAKGQMSNSNQPQHF. CDR3 DNA: TGCAGTGCTAAGGGACAGATGTCAAATAGCAATCAGCCCCAGCATTTT. The chain employs TRBV20-1 and TRBJ1-5; 7 nucleotides align to TRBD1. Germline V CDR1 and CDR2: DFQATT, SNEGSKA (reference sequence). There are 16 residues in the CDR3. The V segment lost 4 bases and the J segment 0 bases; nucleotides outside the gene matches: 9.